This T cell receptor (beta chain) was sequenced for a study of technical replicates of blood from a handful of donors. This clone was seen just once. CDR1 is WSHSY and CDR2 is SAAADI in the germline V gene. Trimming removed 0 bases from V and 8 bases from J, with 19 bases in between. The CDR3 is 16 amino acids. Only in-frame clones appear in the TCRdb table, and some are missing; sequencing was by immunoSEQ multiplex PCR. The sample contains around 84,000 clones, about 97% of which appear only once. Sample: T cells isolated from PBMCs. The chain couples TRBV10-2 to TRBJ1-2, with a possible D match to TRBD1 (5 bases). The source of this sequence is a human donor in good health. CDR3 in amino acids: CASSESIIGQGKGYTF. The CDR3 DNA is TGCGCCAGCAGTGAGTCGATCATAGGACAAGGAAAAGGCTACACCTTC.